The TCR beta chain described here comes from a study of OX40 agonist ivuxolimab in advanced cancers. Study-wide context: The patients' treatment was ivuxolimab, an agonistic anti-OX40 (CD134) antibody. Study results and limitations: Clonal expansion was among the lowest in partial responders at 0.1-3.0 mg/kg, especially CD8+. Expanded clones belonging to CD8+ T cells outnumbered, on average, those of CD4+.

The CDR3 runs 16 residues. The V gene's germline CDR1 is SEHNR and CDR2 FQNEAQ (reference sequence). The V gene end was trimmed by 5 bases and the J gene end by 3 bases; junction bases not matched to a gene: 10. Here immunoSEQ multiplex PCR was the method, and the copy in TCRdb shows in-frame clones only, minus some. The sample records about 60,000 clones, 84% being singletons. Systemic immunosuppression or autoimmune disease history was grounds to exclude patients. Note on this clone: Antigen: not known.

Sequenced material: CD4+ or CD8+ T cells sorted from blood, taken in a trial of the OX40 agonist ivuxolimab. The V call is TRBV7-9, the J call TRBJ2-1, with 7 bases fitting TRBD2. This receptor was taken from an adult with an advanced solid tumor such as melanoma, head and neck, liver or kidney cancer. The CDR3 here is CASSPDWRGIYNEQFF. The CDR3 bases are TGTGCCAGCAGCCCTGACTGGCGGGGGATCTACAATGAGCAGTTCTTC.